The 9 T cell receptor beta chains listed next were all sequenced from one sample in a study of sequential checkpoint blockade in melanoma. Treatment noted: randomized to nivolumab then ipilimumab (arm A) or the reverse (arm B). The method was immunoSEQ multiplex PCR; TCRdb's version includes in-frame clones alone and lacks a portion of them. There are some 11,000 clones in the sample; approximately 67% occur only once, and roughly 27% lies in the top ten. The source was CD8+ T cells sorted from blood (inferred from file names), collected from a patient given nivolumab and ipilimumab in sequence. These receptors came from a human donor with melanoma.

Remarks on this clone: Distinct nucleotide sequences in the sample also encode this CDR3. The rearrangement links TRBV7-2 to TRBJ2-7; the D is unclear. V lost 1 base and J lost 0, with 7 bases in between. This CDR3 spans 14 amino acids. Per germline, CDR1 SGHTA and CDR2 FQGNSA. Here the CDR3 reads CASSLDRSSYEQYF. The CDR3 region has the DNA TGTGCCAGCAGCTTAGATCGCAGCTCCTACGAGCAGTACTTC.

The V gene is TRBV7-9, the J gene TRBJ2-7; unclear D gene. CDR3 size: 13 residues. Germline V lookup: CDR1 SEHNR, CDR2 FQNEAQ (reference sequence). V gave up 0 bases and J gave up 2 bases, with 5 bases separating them. CDR3 region: CASSLALTYEQYF. In DNA form, the CDR3 reads TGTGCCAGCAGCTTAGCACTAACCTACGAGCAGTACTTC.

The chain links TRBV30 to TRBJ1-5; D gene unclear. The V gene lost 2 bases and the J gene lost 0 bases, with 8 bases spanning the gap. From germline, CDR1 is GTSNPN and CDR2 SVGIG (reference sequence). The CDR3 consists of 14 residues. The CDR3 loop reads CAWSSVISNQPQHF. The CDR3 DNA reads as TGTGCCTGGAGTTCCGTTATTAGCAATCAGCCCCAGCATTTT.

V gene TRBV19 combines with J gene TRBJ1-6; D is uncertain. The V and J ends lost 5 bases and 6 bases respectively, with 11 bases between them. The CDR3 is made up of 14 amino acids. Per the germline V gene, CDR1 is LNHDA and CDR2 is SQIVND (reference sequence). The CDR3 loop reads CASSLAGLNSPLHF. DNA of the CDR3: TGTGCCAGTAGTCTGGCAGGCCTTAATTCACCCCTCCACTTT.

This clone was seen a few times. The chain recombines TRBV28 with TRBJ1-6; the D gene is possibly TRBD1 (5 bases). V was cut by 6 bases and J by 3 bases, with 12 bases left in between. The V gene's germline CDR1 is MDHEN and CDR2 SYDVKM. This CDR3 has 15 amino acids. For the CDR3, the DNA is TGTGCCAGCAGGGAGACAGTTCACTATAATTCACCCCTCCACTTT. Residues: CASRETVHYNSPLHF.

The rearrangement uses TRBV6-5 and TRBJ2-2; possibly TRBD1 for D (6 bases). V was clipped by 3 bases and J by 2 bases, with 13 bases between them. CDR3 length: 16 residues. CDR1 and CDR2 from the germline V gene are MNHEY and SVGAGI. CDR3 DNA sequence: TGTGCCAGCAGTTATAAAAGGACAGTTAACACCGGGGAGCTGTTTTTT. Encoded protein: CASSYKRTVNTGELFF.

This chain connects TRBV9 to TRBJ2-7; D is unclear. The CDR3 runs to 14 residues. V was pared by 4 bases and J by 3 bases, with 14 bases between. In germline, CDR1 is SGDLS, CDR2 YYNGEE. DNA of the CDR3: TGTGCCAGCAGCCCCTACGATAGCAACTACGAGCAGTACTTC. Amino acids: CASSPYDSNYEQYF. The full variable domain, in which reference TRBV9 and TRBJ2-7 provide the parts outside the CDR3, is DSGVTQTPKHLITATGQRVTLRCSPRSGDLSVYWYQQSLDQGLQFLIQYYNGEERAKGNILERFSAQQFPDLHSELNLSSLELGDSALYFCASSPYDSNYEQYFGPGTRLTVT.

Only one count was recorded for this clone. The chain combines TRBV25-1 with TRBJ1-4, with D hard to call. Germline CDR1 is MGHDK and CDR2 is SYGVNS. Trimming shortened V by 6 bases and J by 8 bases, and 16 bases separated the two germline ends. The CDR3 is made up of 14 amino acids. The CDR3 sequence: CASRDQRGGEKLFF. As DNA, the CDR3 is TGTGCCAGCAGAGACCAGCGGGGTGGGGAAAAACTGTTTTTT.

The rearrangement joins TRBV30 to TRBJ2-5; D is unresolved. The J call may be wrong; the DNA end is better matched by TRBJ2-7. Per the germline V gene, CDR1 is GTSNPN and CDR2 is SVGIG (reference sequence). The CDR3 consists of 13 residues. The DNA of the CDR3 is TGTGCCTGGAGTGTTGTCCCCGGGTCCGAGCAGTACTTC. Translating gives CAWSVVPGSEQYF.